This T cell receptor beta chain was documented in a study of OX40 agonist ivuxolimab in advanced cancers. About the study: The mean age was about 61 years, ranging from about 23 to 79, with around four fifths of participants male.

Trimming removed 6 bases from V and 7 bases from J, with 15 bases in between. The CDR3 sequence is 13 residues long. From germline, CDR1 is LNHDA and CDR2 SQIVND (reference sequence). Profiling relied on immunoSEQ multiplex PCR, and the TCRdb table lists in-frame clones only, not all of them. Here the sample spans 60,000 to 80,000 clones, 92% being singletons. Study-level results: The CD4+ and CD8+ T cells in the blood had expanded clonally by week 6 at 0.1 to 3.0 mg/kg. Among some nonresponders, normalized T-cell clonal expansion was also low.

Autoimmune disease history or systemic immunosuppression excluded patients. As to this clone: The antigen remains undetermined.

This TCR came from an adult with an advanced solid tumor such as melanoma, head and neck, liver or kidney cancer. The sequences come from CD4+ or CD8+ T cells sorted from blood, collected in a trial of the OX40 agonist ivuxolimab. The chain has TRBV19 and TRBJ1-2; D is perhaps TRBD1 (5 bases). The CDR3 DNA is TGTGCCAGTAGGCACACAGGATCTGGTGGCTACACCTTC. It encodes CASRHTGSGGYTF.